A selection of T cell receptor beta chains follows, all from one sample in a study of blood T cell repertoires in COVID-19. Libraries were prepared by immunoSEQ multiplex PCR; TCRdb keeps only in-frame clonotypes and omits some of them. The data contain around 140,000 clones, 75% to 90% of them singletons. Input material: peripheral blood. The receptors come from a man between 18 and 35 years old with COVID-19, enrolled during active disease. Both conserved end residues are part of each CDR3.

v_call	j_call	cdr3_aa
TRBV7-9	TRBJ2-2	CASSPPGLPTGELFF
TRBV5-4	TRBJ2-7	CASSGGTGAYYEQYF
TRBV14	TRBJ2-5	CASSQFGSLRVTQYF
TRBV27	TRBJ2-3	CASPGAGPRPPDTQYF
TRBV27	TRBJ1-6	CASSLLVGGADNSPLHF
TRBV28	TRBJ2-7	CASSSTGIEQYF
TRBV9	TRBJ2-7	CASSPGTDSYEQYF
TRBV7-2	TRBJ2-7	CASSGDRARGRYEQYF
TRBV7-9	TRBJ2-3	CASSLRLEGIDTQYF
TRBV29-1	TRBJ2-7	CSVEEGYEQYF
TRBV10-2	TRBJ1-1	CASSVGGNTEAFF
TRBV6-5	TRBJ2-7	CASSGRRGMSYEQYF
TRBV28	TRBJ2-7	CAIHRTGGPYEQYF
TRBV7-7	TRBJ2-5	CASSFEGSGGWETQYF
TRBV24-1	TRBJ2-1	CATSDLLRTSGRGSYNEQFF
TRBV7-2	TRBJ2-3	CASSLGIAVSTDTQYF
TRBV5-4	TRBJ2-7	CASSLGSSGSGEQYF
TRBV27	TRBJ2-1	CASRLRDRPYNEQFF
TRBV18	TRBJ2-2	CASSPPPSGGPKELFF